The clone carrying this T cell receptor beta chain was picked up one time. Its antigen is not known. This specimen belongs to a study of cytomegalovirus exposure and HLA in healthy donors. Study overall: Most donors, about 82% of over 350 genotyped, fell in the Caucasian-associated ancestry cluster.

This PCR relied on a set of 60 Vbeta primers and 13 Jbeta primers. TCRdb's table, derived via immunoSEQ multiplex PCR, lists solely in-frame clones and lacks some. The table records about 200,000 clones, approximately 83% of them present only once. The study, taken as a whole, reports: The records held CMV serostatus as the only immune exposure information.

The V end was cut by 0 bases, the J end by 4 bases, with 7 bases between. CDR1 is MNHEY, CDR2 SMNVEV, per germline (reference sequence). This CDR3 has 14 residues. The receptor's source is a boy aged 2 to 10 in good health and CMV-seronegative. The V and J genes are TRBV27 and TRBJ1-5, with D unresolved. Sequenced sample: PBMCs. The CDR3 loop reads CASSLSRTNQPQHF. The CDR3 bases are TGTGCCAGCAGTTTATCGCGTACTAATCAGCCCCAGCATTTT.